Here is one T cell receptor (beta chain) with its context. This CDR3 is built from 15 residues. The germline V gene has CDR1 LGHNA and CDR2 YNFKEQ. Germline trimming cut 4 bases from V and 9 bases from J; bases unmatched to any gene: 12. This sample is drawn from a study of blood T cell repertoires in COVID-19. Background on the study: From the United States, Italy and Spain came samples of acute and convalescent COVID-19. In each case, the material was cDNA or gDNA derived from T cells, B-cell-depleted T cells, or PBMCs.

Original data processing: Estimation of nucleated cell counts was performed using reference gene primer amplification. Assay: immunoSEQ multiplex PCR; the TCRdb copy retains only in-frame clones and omits some. V, J and clone size are those of that table, while D and trimming were read from the DNA. The repertoire holds fewer than 300,000 clones, with about four fifths as singletons. What was sequenced was peripheral blood. This chain links TRBV4-2 with TRBJ1-5; TRBD1 matches at 7 bases. This receptor was obtained from a woman under 30 with acute or convalescent COVID-19. The CDR3 loop reads CASSPQPGGLPPQHF. Here the CDR3 DNA reads TGTGCCAGCAGCCCCCAACCAGGGGGATTGCCGCCCCAGCATTTT.